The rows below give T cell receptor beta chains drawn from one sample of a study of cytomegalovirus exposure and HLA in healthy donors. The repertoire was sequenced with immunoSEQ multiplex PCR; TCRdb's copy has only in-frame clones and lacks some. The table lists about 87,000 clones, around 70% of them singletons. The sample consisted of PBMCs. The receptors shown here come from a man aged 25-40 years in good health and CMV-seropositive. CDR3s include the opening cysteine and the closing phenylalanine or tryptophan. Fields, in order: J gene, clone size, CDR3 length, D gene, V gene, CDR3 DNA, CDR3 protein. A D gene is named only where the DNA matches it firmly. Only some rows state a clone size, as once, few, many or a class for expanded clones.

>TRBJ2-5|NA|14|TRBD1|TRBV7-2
TGTGCCAGCAGCTCCCGACAGGGGCGAGAGACCCAGTACTTC
CASSSRQGRETQYF
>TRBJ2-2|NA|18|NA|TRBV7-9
TGTGCCAGCCCTTCGAGGGAGACCTTTGAGATGGACACCGGGGAGCTGTTTTTT
CASPSRETFEMDTGELFF
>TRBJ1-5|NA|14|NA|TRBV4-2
TGTGCCAGCAGCCAAGTGGGAGATAATCAGCCCCAGCATTTT
CASSQVGDNQPQHF
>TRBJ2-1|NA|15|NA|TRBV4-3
TGCGCCAGCAGCCAAGATCAGGCAGACTACAATGAGCAGTTCTTC
CASSQDQADYNEQFF
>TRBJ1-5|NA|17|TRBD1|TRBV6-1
TGTGCCAGCAGTGAAGATGGGACAGGGTCTAGCAATCAGCCCCAGCATTTT
CASSEDGTGSSNQPQHF
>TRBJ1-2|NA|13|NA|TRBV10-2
TGCGCCAGCAGTGAGGGGCCACCATTAGGCTACCCCTTC
CASSEGPPLGYPF
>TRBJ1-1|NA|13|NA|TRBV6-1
TGTGCCAGCAGTGGCCGACAGGCGGCCCAAGCTTTCTTT
CASSGRQAAQAFF
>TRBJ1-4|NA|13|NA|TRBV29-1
TGCAGCGTGAGACTGATAGAGCGTGAAAAACTGTTTTTT
CSVRLIEREKLFF
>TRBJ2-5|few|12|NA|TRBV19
TGTGCCAGTAGTCGAGGCCCAGAGACCCAGTACTTC
CASSRGPETQYF
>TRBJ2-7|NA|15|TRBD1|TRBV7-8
TGTGCCAGCAGCAGATTGAGGGACAGGGGTTACGAGCAGTACTTC
CASSRLRDRGYEQYF
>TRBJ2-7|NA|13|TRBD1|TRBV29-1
TGCAGCGTTTCGACAGGGGGAGCCTACGAGCAGTACTTC
CSVSTGGAYEQYF
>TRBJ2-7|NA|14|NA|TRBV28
TGTGCCAGCAGGGAGGGCCTGTCTAGTAACGAGCAGTACTTC
CASREGLSSNEQYF
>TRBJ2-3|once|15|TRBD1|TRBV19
TGTGCCAGTAGTATAGTTCAGGGGGCGCTGGATACGCAGTATTTT
CASSIVQGALDTQYF
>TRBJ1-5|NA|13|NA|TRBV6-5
TGTGCCAGGATCAAGACAGCTAATCAGCCCCAGCATTTT
CARIKTANQPQHF
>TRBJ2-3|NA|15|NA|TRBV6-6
TGTGCCAGCAGTTACTCGACGAGACGGGGAGATACGCAGTATTTT
CASSYSTRRGDTQYF
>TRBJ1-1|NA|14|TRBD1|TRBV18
TGTGCCAGCTCACGGGGACAGGGGAACACTGAAGCTTTCTTT
CASSRGQGNTEAFF
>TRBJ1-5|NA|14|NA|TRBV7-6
TGTGCCAGCAGCCCGCAGGACTCCTATCAGCCCCAGCATTTT
CASSPQDSYQPQHF
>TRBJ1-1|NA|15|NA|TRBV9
TGTGCCAGCAGCGTAGATAGTGGTAGCGGCACTGAAGCTTTCTTT
CASSVDSGSGTEAFF
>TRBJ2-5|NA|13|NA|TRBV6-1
TGTGCCAGCAGTACCCAGGGGAAAGAGACCCAGTACTTC
CASSTQGKETQYF
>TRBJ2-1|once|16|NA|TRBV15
TGTGCCACCAGCAGGGGGAGGACAGGAGGCTACAATGAGCAGTTCTTC
CATSRGRTGGYNEQFF
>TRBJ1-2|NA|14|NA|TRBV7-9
TGTGCCAGCAGCTTTGGGCAGGGAAACTATGGCTACACCTTC
CASSFGQGNYGYTF
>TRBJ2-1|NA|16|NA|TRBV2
TGTGCCAGCTTACCCACCGGGACACGCTCCTACAATGAGCAGTTCTTC
CASLPTGTRSYNEQFF
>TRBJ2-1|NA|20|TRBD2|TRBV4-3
TGCGCCAGCAGCCGGTGGACAGGGTACGCAGTAGCGGGAGGCTCTAATGAGCAGTTCTTC
CASSRWTGYAVAGGSNEQFF
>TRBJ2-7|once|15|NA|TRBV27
TGTGCCAGCAGCCCTTACAGAGAAAACGTCTACGAGCAGTACTTC
CASSPYRENVYEQYF
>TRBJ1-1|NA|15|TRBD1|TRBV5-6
TGTGCCAGCAGCCGCCCCACAGGGGCCGACACTGAAGCTTTCTTT
CASSRPTGADTEAFF
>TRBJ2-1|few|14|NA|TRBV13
TGTGCCAGCACCCTAGCTGGCGGTAAAAATGAGCAGTTCTTC
CASTLAGGKNEQFF
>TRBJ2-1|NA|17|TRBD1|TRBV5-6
TGTGCCAGCAGCTTTAATGACCCCGGGACAGGCTACAATGAGCAGTTCTTC
CASSFNDPGTGYNEQFF
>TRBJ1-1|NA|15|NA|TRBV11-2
TGTGCCAGCAGCTCCCGCAGGGGCGGAAACACTGAAGCTTTCTTT
CASSSRRGGNTEAFF
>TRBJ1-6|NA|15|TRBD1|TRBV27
TGTGCCAGCAGATCCGGGACAGGCAGTAATTCACCCCTCCACTTT
CASRSGTGSNSPLHF
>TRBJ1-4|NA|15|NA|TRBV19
TGTGCCAGTAGTATAATCGGCAGGGTAAGCGAAAAACTGTTTTTT
CASSIIGRVSEKLFF
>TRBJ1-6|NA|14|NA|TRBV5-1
TGCGCCAGCAGCTTGGAGGACAACAATTCACCCCTCCACTTT
CASSLEDNNSPLHF
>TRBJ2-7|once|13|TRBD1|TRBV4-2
TGTGCCAGCAGCCAACGGGACAGGGGCGAGCAGTACTTC
CASSQRDRGEQYF
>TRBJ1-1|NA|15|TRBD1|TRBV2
TGTGCCAGTGAGGGGGCAGGAGTCACCATAAGTGAAGCTTTCTTT
CASEGAGVTISEAFF
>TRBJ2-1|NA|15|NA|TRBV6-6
TGTGCCAGCAGTTACTTGGCAGGGCCGAACAATGAGCAGTTCTTC
CASSYLAGPNNEQFF
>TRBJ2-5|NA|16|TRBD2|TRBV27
TGTGCCAGCAGTTTATACGCTAGCGGGAGAGGAGAGACCCAGTACTTC
CASSLYASGRGETQYF
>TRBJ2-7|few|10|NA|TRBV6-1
TGTGCCAGCAACAACCTCGAGCAGTACTTC
CASNNLEQYF
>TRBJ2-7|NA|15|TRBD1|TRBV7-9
TGTGCCAGCAGCTCCACCCCGGGACAGTTTTACGAGCAGTACTTC
CASSSTPGQFYEQYF
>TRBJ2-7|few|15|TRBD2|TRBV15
TGTGCCACCAGCAGAGTGGCGACTAGCTTCCACGAGCAGTACTTC
CATSRVATSFHEQYF
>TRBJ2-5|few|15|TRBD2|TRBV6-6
TGTGCCAGCAGTCTCGGGGGGACGGGCCAAGAGACCCAGTACTTC
CASSLGGTGQETQYF
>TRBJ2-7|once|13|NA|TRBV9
TGTGCCAGCAGCGGCGGTCGAGGCTACGAGCAGTACTTC
CASSGGRGYEQYF
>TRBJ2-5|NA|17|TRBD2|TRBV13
TGTGCCAGCAGCTTAGGAAACCCTAGCGGTGGCGTGAAGACCCAGTACTTC
CASSLGNPSGGVKTQYF
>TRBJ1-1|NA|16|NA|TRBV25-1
TGTGCCAGCAGTGAATTTGCGGGGGGCCGGAACACTGAAGCTTTCTTT
CASSEFAGGRNTEAFF
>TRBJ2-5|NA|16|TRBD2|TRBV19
TGTGCCAGTAGTATTCCCGCCCGCGGACTAGATGAGACCCAGTACTTC
CASSIPARGLDETQYF
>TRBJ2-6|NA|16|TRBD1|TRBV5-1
TGCGCCAGCAGCTTGGGACAGGGGGCTGGGGCCAACGTCCTGACTTTC
CASSLGQGAGANVLTF
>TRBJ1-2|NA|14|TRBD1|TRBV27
TGTGCCAGCAGGGGAGGACAGGGACACATTAAGTACACCTTC
CASRGGQGHIKYTF
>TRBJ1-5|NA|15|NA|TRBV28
TGTGCCAGCACCATAGGTGGGGGGGGGAATCAGCCCCAGCATTTT
CASTIGGGGNQPQHF
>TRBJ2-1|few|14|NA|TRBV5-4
TGTGCCAGCAGCTGGACTCAAAAGGGGGATGAGCAGTTCTTC
CASSWTQKGDEQFF
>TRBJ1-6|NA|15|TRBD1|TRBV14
TGTGCCAGCAGCCCCAGACAGGGGCCGAATTCACCCCTCCACTTT
CASSPRQGPNSPLHF
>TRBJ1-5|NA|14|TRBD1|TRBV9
TGTGCCAGCAGCGCCGGGACAGATAATCAGCCCCAGCATTTT
CASSAGTDNQPQHF
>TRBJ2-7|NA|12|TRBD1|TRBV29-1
TGCAGCGTCCGGGACAGAGCCTACGAGCAGTACTTC
CSVRDRAYEQYF
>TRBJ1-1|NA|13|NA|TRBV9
TGTGCCAGCAGCTCAGGGGTCCTAACTGAAGCTTTCTTT
CASSSGVLTEAFF
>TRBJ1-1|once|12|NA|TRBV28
TGTGCCAGCAGTTTTTCGGACACTGAAGCTTTCTTT
CASSFSDTEAFF
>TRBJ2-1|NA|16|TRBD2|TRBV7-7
TGTGCCAGCAGCTTAGGTCTAGCGGGGGTTGAGGATGAGCAGTTCTTC
CASSLGLAGVEDEQFF
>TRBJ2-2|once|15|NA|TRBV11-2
TGTGCCAGCAGCTTAAACAGGAGGAACACCGGGGAGCTGTTTTTT
CASSLNRRNTGELFF
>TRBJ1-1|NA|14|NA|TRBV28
TGTGCCAGCAGTTTAAGTGGCAGGAACACTGAAGCTTTCTTT
CASSLSGRNTEAFF